This T cell receptor (beta chain) comes out of a study of cytomegalovirus exposure and HLA in healthy donors. Findings and limits, study-wide: In an earlier analysis, in around 590 donors, most V segments appeared productive either ~87% or ~30% of the time.

Of note for this clone: The antigen is not known.

With 60 Vbeta and 13 Jbeta primers, the PCR was carried out. Study processing details: The count from a later analysis was some 76 million unique TCR beta chains, some 10 million of them shared. Clones were sequenced by immunoSEQ multiplex PCR, and TCRdb holds only the in-frame ones, with some missing. V, J and clone size are taken as reported in that table, and D and trimming were inferred from the DNA itself. The sample comprises around 170,000 clones, around 77% of which are singletons, and more than 2% rests with the top ten. V lost 8 bases to trimming and J lost 4 bases; unmatched junction nucleotides: 4. The CDR3 is 11 amino acids. Germline lookup yields CDR1 SQVTM and CDR2 ANQGSEA.

The sequence was collected from a man aged 60 to 69 in good health and CMV-seronegative. The chain combines TRBV29-1 with TRBJ2-5, with 7 positions matching TRBD2. Specimen: PBMCs. The CDR3 region is CSRGDGETQYF. The CDR3 nucleotides read TGCAGCCGGGGGGACGGAGAGACCCAGTACTTC.